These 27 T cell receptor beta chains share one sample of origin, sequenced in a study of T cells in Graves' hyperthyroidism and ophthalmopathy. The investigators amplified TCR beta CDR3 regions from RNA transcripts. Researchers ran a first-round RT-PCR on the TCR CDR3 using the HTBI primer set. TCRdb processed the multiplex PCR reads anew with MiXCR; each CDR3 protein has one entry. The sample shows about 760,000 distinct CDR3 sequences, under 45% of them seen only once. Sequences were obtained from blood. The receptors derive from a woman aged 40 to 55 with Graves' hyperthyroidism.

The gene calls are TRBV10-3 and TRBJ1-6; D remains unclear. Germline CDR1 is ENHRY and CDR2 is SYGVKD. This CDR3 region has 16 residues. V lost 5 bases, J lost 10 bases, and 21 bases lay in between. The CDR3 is CAISYPTAFGGSPLHF. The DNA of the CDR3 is TGTGCCATCAGTTACCCGACCGCTTTTGGAGGCTCACCCCTCCACTTT.

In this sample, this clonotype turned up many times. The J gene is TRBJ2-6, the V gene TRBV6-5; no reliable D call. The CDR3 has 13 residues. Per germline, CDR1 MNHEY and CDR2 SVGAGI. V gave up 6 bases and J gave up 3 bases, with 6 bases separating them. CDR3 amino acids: CASSRFGANVLTF. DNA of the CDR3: TGTGCCAGCAGCCGATTTGGGGCCAACGTCCTGACTTTC.

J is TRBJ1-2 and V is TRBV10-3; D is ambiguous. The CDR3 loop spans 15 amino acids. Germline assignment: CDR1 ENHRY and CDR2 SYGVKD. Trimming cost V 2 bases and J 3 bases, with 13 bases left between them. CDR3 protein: CAISEGPGLDYGYTF. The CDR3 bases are TGTGCCATCAGTGAGGGGCCGGGCCTTGACTATGGCTACACCTTC.

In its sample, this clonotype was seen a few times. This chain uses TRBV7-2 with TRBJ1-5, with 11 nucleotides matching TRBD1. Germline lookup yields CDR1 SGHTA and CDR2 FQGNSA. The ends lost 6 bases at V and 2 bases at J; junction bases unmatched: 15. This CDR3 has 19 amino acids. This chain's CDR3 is CASSYHSDRGRNGNQPQHF. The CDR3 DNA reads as TGTGCCAGCAGTTACCACTCGGACAGGGGGCGGAACGGCAATCAGCCCCAGCATTTT.

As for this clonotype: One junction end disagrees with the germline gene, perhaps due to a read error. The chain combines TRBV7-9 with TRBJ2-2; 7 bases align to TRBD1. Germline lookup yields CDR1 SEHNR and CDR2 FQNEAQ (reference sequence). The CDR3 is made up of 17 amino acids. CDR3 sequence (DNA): TGCGCCAGCAGCCAAGGGAACAGGGGCCGGGGCACCGGGGAGCTGTTTTTT. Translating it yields CASSQGNRGRGTGELFF.

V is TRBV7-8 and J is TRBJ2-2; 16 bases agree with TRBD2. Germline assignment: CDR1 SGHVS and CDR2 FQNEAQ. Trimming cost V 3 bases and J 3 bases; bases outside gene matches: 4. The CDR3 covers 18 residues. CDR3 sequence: CASSFAGTSGGDTGELFF. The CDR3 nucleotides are TGTGCCAGCAGCTTCGCCGGGACTAGCGGGGGGGACACCGGGGAGCTGTTTTTT. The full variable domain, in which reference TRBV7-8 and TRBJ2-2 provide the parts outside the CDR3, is GAGVSQSPRYKVAKRGQDVALRCDPISGHVSLFWYQQALGQGPEFLTYFQNEAQLDKSGLPSDRFFAERPEGSVSTLKIQRTQQEDSAVYLCASSFAGTSGGDTGELFFGEGSRLTVL.

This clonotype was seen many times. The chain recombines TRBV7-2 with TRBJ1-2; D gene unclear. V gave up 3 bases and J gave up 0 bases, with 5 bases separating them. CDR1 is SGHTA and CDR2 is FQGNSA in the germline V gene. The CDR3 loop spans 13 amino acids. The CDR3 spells CASSFGPNYGYTF. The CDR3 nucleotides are TGTGCCAGCAGCTTTGGTCCTAACTATGGCTACACCTTC.

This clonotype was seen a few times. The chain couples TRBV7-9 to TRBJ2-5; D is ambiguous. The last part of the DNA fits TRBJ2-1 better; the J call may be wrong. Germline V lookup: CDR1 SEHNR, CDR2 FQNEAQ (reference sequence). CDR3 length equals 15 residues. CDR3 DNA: TGTGCCAGCAGCTTAATGAGCGTCTCCTACAATGAGCAGTTCTTC. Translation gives CASSLMSVSYNEQFF.

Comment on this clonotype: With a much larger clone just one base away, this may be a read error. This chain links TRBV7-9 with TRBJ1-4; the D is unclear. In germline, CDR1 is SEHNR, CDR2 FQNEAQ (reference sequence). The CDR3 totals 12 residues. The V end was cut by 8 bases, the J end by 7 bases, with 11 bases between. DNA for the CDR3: TGTGCCAGCGGCCAGAGGCCTGAAAAACTGTTTTTT. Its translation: CASGQRPEKLFF.

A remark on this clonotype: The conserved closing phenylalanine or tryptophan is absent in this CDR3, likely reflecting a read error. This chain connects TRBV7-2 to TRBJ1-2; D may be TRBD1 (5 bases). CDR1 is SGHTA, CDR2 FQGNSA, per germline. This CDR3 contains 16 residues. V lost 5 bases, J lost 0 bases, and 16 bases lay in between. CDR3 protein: CASSLRDGRANYGYTS. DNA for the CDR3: TGTGCCAGCAGCCTAAGGGACGGTCGGGCTAACTATGGCTACACCTCC.

CDR3 in DNA: TGTGCCAGCAGCCAAGGTGGACAGGGGCCATCGACGGACGAGCAGTACTTC. Protein sequence: CASSQGGQGPSTDEQYF. The chain recombines TRBV7-9 with TRBJ2-7; 9 bases line up with TRBD1. Germline V gene sequence: CDR1 SEHNR, CDR2 FQNEAQ (reference sequence). The CDR3 has 17 amino acids. The V segment lost 5 bases and the J segment 5 bases; nucleotides outside the gene matches: 16.

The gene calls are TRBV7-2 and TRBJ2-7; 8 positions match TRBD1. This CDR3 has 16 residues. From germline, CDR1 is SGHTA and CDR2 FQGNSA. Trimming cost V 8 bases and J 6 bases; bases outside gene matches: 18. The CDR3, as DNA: TGTGCCAGCTCACCACAGGGACGGGGACAGGTTCGCGAGCAGTACTTC. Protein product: CASSPQGRGQVREQYF.

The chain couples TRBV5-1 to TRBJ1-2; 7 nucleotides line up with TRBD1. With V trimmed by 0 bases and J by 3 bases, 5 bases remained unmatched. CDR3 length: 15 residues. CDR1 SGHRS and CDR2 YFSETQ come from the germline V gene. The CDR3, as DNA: TGCGCCAGCAGCTTGGGGGGACAGCACCACTATGGCTACACCTTC. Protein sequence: CASSLGGQHHYGYTF.

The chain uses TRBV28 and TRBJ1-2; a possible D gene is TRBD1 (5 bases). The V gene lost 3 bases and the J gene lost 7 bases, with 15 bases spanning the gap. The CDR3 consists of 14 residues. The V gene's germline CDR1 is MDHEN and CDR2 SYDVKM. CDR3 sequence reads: CASSFQGSLSGYTF. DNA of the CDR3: TGTGCCAGCAGTTTTCAGGGAAGCCTAAGTGGCTACACCTTC.

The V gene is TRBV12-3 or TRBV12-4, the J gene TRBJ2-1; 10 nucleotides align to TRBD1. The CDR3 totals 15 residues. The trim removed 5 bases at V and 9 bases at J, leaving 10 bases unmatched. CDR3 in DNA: TGTGCCAGCAGTCCCAATCGACAGGGGGCGGTTGAGCAGTTCTTC. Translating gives CASSPNRQGAVEQFF.

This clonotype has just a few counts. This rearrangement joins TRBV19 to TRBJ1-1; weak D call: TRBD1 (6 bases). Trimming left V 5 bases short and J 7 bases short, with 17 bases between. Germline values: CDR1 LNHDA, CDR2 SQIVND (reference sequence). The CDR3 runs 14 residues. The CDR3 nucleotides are TGTGCCAGTAGTCAAGGCGTAACAGGGCATGAAGCTTTCTTT. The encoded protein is CASSQGVTGHEAFF.

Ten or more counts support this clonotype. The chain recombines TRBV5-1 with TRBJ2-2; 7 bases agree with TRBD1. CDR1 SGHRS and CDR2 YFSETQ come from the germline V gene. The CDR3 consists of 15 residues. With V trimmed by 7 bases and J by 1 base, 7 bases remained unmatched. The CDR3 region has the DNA TGCGCCAGCGGCGCCGGGACAGTGAACACCGGGGAGCTGTTTTTT. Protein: CASGAGTVNTGELFF.

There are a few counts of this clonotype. The CDR3 spells CASSPDTGYTF. As DNA, the CDR3 is TGTGCCAGCAGCCCGGACACCGGCTACACCTTC. The gene calls are TRBV7-9 and TRBJ1-2; TRBD1 might be the D (5 bases). Trimming cost V 5 bases and J 8 bases, with 9 bases left between them. Per the germline V gene, CDR1 is SEHNR and CDR2 is FQNEAQ (reference sequence). This CDR3 spans 11 amino acids.

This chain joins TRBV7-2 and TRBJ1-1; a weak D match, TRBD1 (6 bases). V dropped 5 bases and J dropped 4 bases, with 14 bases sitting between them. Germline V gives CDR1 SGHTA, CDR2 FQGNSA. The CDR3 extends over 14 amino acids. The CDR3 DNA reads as TGTGCCAGCAGCCAAGGGGGATTGCGCACTGAAGCTTTCTTT. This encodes CASSQGGLRTEAFF.

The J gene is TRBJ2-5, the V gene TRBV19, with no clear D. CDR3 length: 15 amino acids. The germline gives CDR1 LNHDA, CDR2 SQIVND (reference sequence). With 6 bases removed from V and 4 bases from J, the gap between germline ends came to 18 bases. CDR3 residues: CASSPSREFGETQYF. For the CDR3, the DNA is TGTGCCAGTAGCCCATCTAGGGAATTTGGAGAGACCCAGTACTTC.

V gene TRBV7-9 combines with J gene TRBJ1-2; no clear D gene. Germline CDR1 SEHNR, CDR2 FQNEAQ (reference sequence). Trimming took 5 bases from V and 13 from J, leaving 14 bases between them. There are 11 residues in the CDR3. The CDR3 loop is CASSPGPRCTF. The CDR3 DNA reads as TGTGCCAGCAGCCCAGGACCGCGCTGCACCTTC.

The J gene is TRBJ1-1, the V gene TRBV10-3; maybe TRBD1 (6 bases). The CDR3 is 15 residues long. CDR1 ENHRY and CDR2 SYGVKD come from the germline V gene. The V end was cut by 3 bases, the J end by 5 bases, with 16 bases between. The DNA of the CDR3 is TGTGCCATCAGTGAAGAGGCAGGGGAGGAAACTGAAGCTTTCTTT. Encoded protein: CAISEEAGEETEAFF.

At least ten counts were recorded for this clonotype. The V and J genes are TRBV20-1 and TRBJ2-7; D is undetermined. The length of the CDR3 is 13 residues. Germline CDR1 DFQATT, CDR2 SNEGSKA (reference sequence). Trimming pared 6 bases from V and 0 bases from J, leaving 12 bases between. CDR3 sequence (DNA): TGCAGTGCCCCCCGCGGCAGCTCCTACGAGCAGTACTTC. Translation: CSAPRGSSYEQYF.

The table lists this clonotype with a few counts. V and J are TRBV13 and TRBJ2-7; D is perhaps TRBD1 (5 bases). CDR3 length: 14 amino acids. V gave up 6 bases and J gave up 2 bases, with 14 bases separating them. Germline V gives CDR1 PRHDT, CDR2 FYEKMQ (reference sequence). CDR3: CASSPTVTAYEQYF. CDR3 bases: TGTGCCAGCAGTCCGACAGTCACTGCCTACGAGCAGTACTTC. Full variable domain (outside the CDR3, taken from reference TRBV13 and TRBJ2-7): AAGVIQSPRHLIKEKRETATLKCYPIPRHDTVYWYQQGPGQDPQFLISFYEKMQSDKGSIPDRFSAQQFSDYHSELNMSSLELGDSALYFCASSPTVTAYEQYFGPGTRLTVT.

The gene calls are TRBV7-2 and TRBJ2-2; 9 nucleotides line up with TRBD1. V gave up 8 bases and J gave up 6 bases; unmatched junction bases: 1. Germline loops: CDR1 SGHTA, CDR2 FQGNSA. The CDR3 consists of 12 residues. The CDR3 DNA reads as TGTGCCAGCGGACAGGGGTCCGGGGAGCTGTTTTTT. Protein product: CASGQGSGELFF.

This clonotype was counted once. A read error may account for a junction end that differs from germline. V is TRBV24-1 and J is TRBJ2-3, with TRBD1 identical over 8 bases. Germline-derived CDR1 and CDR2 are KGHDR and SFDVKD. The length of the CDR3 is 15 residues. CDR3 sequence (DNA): TGTGCCAGCAGTGCCCCCGGACAGGGTACAGATACGCAGTATTTT. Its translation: CASSAPGQGTDTQYF.

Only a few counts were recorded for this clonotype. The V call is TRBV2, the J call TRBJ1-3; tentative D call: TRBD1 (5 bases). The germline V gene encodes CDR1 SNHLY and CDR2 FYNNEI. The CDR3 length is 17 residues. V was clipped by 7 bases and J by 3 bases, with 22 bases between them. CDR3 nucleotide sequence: TGTGCCAGCAAAAAACTGGGGACGTCCTGGGTTGGAAACACCATATATTTT. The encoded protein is CASKKLGTSWVGNTIYF.